The clone carrying this TCR beta chain was seen a few times. This record comes from a study of T cell repertoires in cytomegalovirus infection. TCRdb fed the reads into MiXCR, producing one record per CDR3 protein. The data contain a few hundred thousand distinct CDR3 sequences, about 26% of them singletons. Germline assignment: CDR1 SGHTA and CDR2 FQGNSA. The CDR3 has 15 residues. The germline V and J ends were trimmed by 5 bases and 1 base, with 15 bases remaining between them. This chain links TRBV7-2 with TRBJ2-7; D is unclear. The sample consisted of PBMCs. This clonotype originated in a human donor in good health (CMV status not recorded). Some clones in this sample may be carry-over from other donors' samples. CDR3 sequence: CASSPDFSRSYEQYF. CDR3 nucleotide sequence: TGTGCCAGCAGCCCTGACTTCTCGCGGTCCTACGAGCAGTACTTC.